The 26 T cell receptor beta chains given below trace back to one sample, sequenced in a study of T-cell memory formation after mild COVID-19. TCRdb passed the 5' RACE reads through MiXCR, listing each CDR3 protein once. The sample records 150,000 to 200,000 distinct CDR3 sequences, roughly 28% being singletons. The sequenced sample was PBMCs or a T cell subset sorted from them (not recorded which). These receptors originate from an adult woman who had mild COVID-19 (a few samples of this study predate the infection). Cell type and time point are not known.

This clonotype was observed a few times. V is TRBV5-4 and J is TRBJ2-1; TRBD2 agrees at 10 bases. V was pared by 4 bases and J by 2 bases, with 3 bases of the junction left unmatched. The germline V gene has CDR1 SGHNT and CDR2 YYREEE (reference sequence). The CDR3 sequence is 15 residues long. The DNA of the CDR3 is TGTGCCAGCAGCCAACTAGCGGGACCCTACAATGAGCAGTTCTTC. Its protein product is CASSQLAGPYNEQFF.

This chain links TRBV11-3 with TRBJ2-6; a weak D match, TRBD1 (6 bases). Germline-derived CDR1 and CDR2 are SGHNT and YENEEA. The V end was cut by 4 bases, the J end by 0 bases, with 22 bases between. The CDR3 sequence is 20 residues long. The CDR3 nucleotides are TGTGCCAGCAGCTCGAACCGAGGGACAAGGGAGAGCTCTGGGGCCAACGTCCTGACTTTC. It yields the protein CASSSNRGTRESSGANVLTF.

At least ten counts were recorded for this clonotype. This chain connects TRBV20-1 to TRBJ2-2; 12 nucleotides align to TRBD2. Per germline, CDR1 DFQATT and CDR2 SNEGSKA (reference sequence). The V and J ends lost 0 bases and 4 bases, in that order; junction bases with no gene match: 6. The CDR3 has 17 amino acids. CDR3 amino acids: CSARDPSLAGGTGELFF. CDR3 sequence (DNA): TGCAGTGCTAGAGATCCTTCACTAGCGGGGGGCACCGGGGAGCTGTTTTTT.

The V and J genes are TRBV7-9 and TRBJ2-7, with a weak D call TRBD1 (6 bases). Germline assignment: CDR1 SEHNR and CDR2 FQNEAQ (reference sequence). V was clipped by 5 bases and J by 3 bases, with 17 bases between them. The CDR3 loop spans 15 amino acids. In nucleotides, the CDR3 is TGTGCCAGCAGCCCGCATAGACAGGCGGTCTACGAGCAGTACTTC. Its protein product is CASSPHRQAVYEQYF.

The chain employs TRBV2 and TRBJ2-5; TRBD1 aligns across 11 bases. After removal of 3 bases from V and 0 bases from J, the junction contained 15 bases not matched to a gene. CDR3 length equals 20 residues. Germline V gives CDR1 SNHLY, CDR2 FYNNEI. The CDR3, as DNA: TGTGCCAGCAGTGACGACGTGATTAGGACAGGGGGCTTTTACCAAGAGACCCAGTACTTC. Its translation is CASSDDVIRTGGFYQETQYF.

This clonotype has only a few counts. The chain carries TRBV12-3 or TRBV12-4 and TRBJ2-2; 7 positions match TRBD2. The CDR3 length is 15 residues. V gave up 6 bases and J gave up 7 bases; unmatched junction bases: 11. The CDR3 region has the DNA TGTGCCAGCAGCCCACCCTCGGGGGGAATCGGGGAGCTGTTTTTT. As protein: CASSPPSGGIGELFF.

This chain links TRBV29-1 with TRBJ1-5; D ambiguous. The V end lost 6 bases, the J end lost 6 bases, and 15 bases lay between the germline ends. Germline CDR1 reads SQVTM; CDR2 reads ANQGSEA. The length of the CDR3 is 13 residues. The CDR3 is CSVAISGSQPQHF. CDR3 nucleotide sequence: TGCAGCGTAGCAATAAGTGGGAGTCAGCCCCAGCATTTT.

V gene TRBV27 combines with J gene TRBJ2-1; D not resolved. The CDR3 runs to 16 residues. Germline V gives CDR1 MNHEY, CDR2 SMNVEV (reference sequence). V was shortened by 2 bases and J by 0 bases, with 11 bases between the two germline ends. The CDR3 DNA reads TGTGCCAGCAGTTTAAGAGGCTTGAGCTCCTACAATGAGCAGTTCTTC. It encodes CASSLRGLSSYNEQFF.

This clonotype has only a few counts. The chain uses TRBV12-3 or TRBV12-4 and TRBJ2-1; TRBD2 aligns across 14 bases. V trimming: 5 bases; J trimming: 6 bases; junction bases outside the gene matches: 9. The CDR3 loop spans 17 amino acids. The CDR3 DNA reads TGTGCCAGCAGTCCAACAGGACTAGCGGGAGGTCTCAATGAGCAGTTCTTC. This translates into CASSPTGLAGGLNEQFF.

The V gene is TRBV5-1, the J gene TRBJ1-2; perhaps TRBD1 as D (5 bases). This CDR3 is 14 amino acids long. Germline CDR1 and CDR2: SGHRS and YFSETQ. V shed 3 bases and J shed 2 bases, with 11 bases lying between them. The CDR3, as DNA: TGCGCCAGCAGCTCCAACAGGCTAAACTATGGCTACACCTTC. Translating gives CASSSNRLNYGYTF.

This clonotype was counted ten times or more. A junction boundary mismatches the germline segment, possibly from a read error. The rearrangement joins TRBV12-3 or TRBV12-4 to TRBJ2-2, with D tentatively TRBD2 (6 bases). The CDR3 runs to 14 residues. This CDR3 is CASSWGLFPGKLFF. DNA for the CDR3: TGTGCCAGCAGTTGGGGACTTTTTCCCGGGAAGCTGTTTTTT.

This clonotype was seen a handful of times. This chain joins TRBV7-6 and TRBJ2-7, with 9 positions matching TRBD2. CDR3 length equals 16 residues. V dropped 4 bases and J dropped 2; count of bases not matched to a gene: 9. Looked up from germline, CDR1 is SGHVS and CDR2 is FNYEAQ. The CDR3 DNA reads as TGTGCCAGCAGCTCAGAGACTAGCGGAGGCCCCTACGAGCAGTACTTC. Its protein product is CASSSETSGGPYEQYF.

The J gene is TRBJ2-1, the V gene TRBV5-4, with TRBD2 matching over 9 bases. CDR1 is SGHNT, CDR2 YYREEE, per germline (reference sequence). The CDR3 consists of 15 residues. Losses at the gene ends were 2 bases for V and 6 bases for J; bases not matched to a gene: 6. CDR3 residues: CASSFGLAGSNEQFF. The DNA for the CDR3 is TGTGCCAGCAGCTTCGGGCTAGCGGGATCCAATGAGCAGTTCTTC.

V and J are TRBV27 and TRBJ1-1, with 7 bases that match TRBD1. This CDR3 is built from 14 residues. Germline CDR1 is MNHEY and CDR2 is SMNVEV (reference sequence). V shed 7 bases and J 3 bases; nucleotides not matched to a gene: 8. The CDR3 loop is CASNRQGGDTEAFF. The CDR3 nucleotides are TGTGCCAGCAACCGACAGGGTGGCGACACTGAAGCTTTCTTT.

The chain links TRBV9 to TRBJ2-1; 7 bases match TRBD1. Trimming removed 3 bases from V and 9 bases from J; junction bases left unmatched: 6. The CDR3 runs 13 residues. The V gene's germline CDR1 is SGDLS and CDR2 YYNGEE. The chain's CDR3 is CASSARTGAEQFF. CDR3 DNA sequence: TGTGCCAGCAGCGCTCGAACAGGGGCTGAGCAGTTCTTC.

This clonotype was counted a few times. The chain recombines TRBV12-3 or TRBV12-4 with TRBJ2-7, with 11 bases that match TRBD2. The CDR3 consists of 14 residues. J lost 5 bases, V lost 6 bases, and 6 bases had no gene match. CDR3 loop: CASSFGGLADEQYF. The DNA for the CDR3 is TGTGCCAGCAGCTTCGGGGGACTAGCGGACGAGCAGTACTTC.

This clonotype appeared a single time. The chain has TRBV24-1 and TRBJ1-2; D is uncertain. The V gene's germline CDR1 is KGHDR and CDR2 SFDVKD. This CDR3 has 14 amino acids. The V end was cut by 4 bases, the J end by 8 bases, with 16 bases between. The CDR3 is CATSDSGHDGGYTF. In DNA form, the CDR3 reads TGTGCCACCAGTGACTCTGGCCATGACGGGGGCTACACCTTC.

This clonotype has just a few counts. The V call is TRBV5-1, the J call TRBJ2-3; TRBD1 matches 7 bases. CDR1 SGHRS and CDR2 YFSETQ come from the germline V gene. This CDR3 region has 15 residues. Trimming cost V 3 bases and J 2 bases; bases outside gene matches: 6. The chain's CDR3 is CASSSFRGNTDTQYF. As DNA, the CDR3 is TGCGCCAGCAGCTCCTTCAGGGGGAACACAGATACGCAGTATTTT.

This chain connects TRBV21-1 to TRBJ2-3; the D call in the table, TRBD1, was not verified against the DNA. TRBV21-1 is a known pseudogene. The CDR3 totals 16 residues. The CDR3 reads CASNALGQGASDTQYF. CDR3 coding DNA: TGTGCCAGCAACGCCTTGGGACAGGGGGCTTCGGATACGCAGTATTTT.

The chain recombines TRBV5-6 with TRBJ2-3; TRBD1 might be the D (6 bases). Looked up from germline, CDR1 is SGHDT and CDR2 is YYEEEE. The CDR3 is 16 residues long. Trimming pared 4 bases from V and 0 bases from J, leaving 15 bases between. CDR3 DNA: TGTGCCAGCAGCCTCCAAGAGGACAGCAGCACAGATACGCAGTATTTT. This encodes CASSLQEDSSTDTQYF.

DNA of the CDR3: TGTGCCAGCACCACCCGAGTCACGGGGGACAATGAGCAGTTCTTC. This gives the protein CASTTRVTGDNEQFF. The J gene is TRBJ2-1, the V gene TRBV7-2, with TRBD2 as a possible D gene (6 bases). V lost 7 bases and J 5 bases, leaving 18 bases between the germline ends. Germline CDR1 and CDR2: SGHTA and FQGNSA. The CDR3 contains 15 residues.

The gene calls are TRBV6-1 and TRBJ1-6; 10 nucleotides line up with TRBD1. Germline assignment: CDR1 MNHNS and CDR2 SASEGT. The CDR3 is 14 amino acids. The J segment lost 10 bases and the V segment lost 11 bases, leaving 11 bases of the junction unmatched. In DNA form, the CDR3 reads TGTGCCTGTAGACCGGGACAGGGGATCTCACCCCTCCACTTT. This translates into CACRPGQGISPLHF.

The genes are TRBV6-1 and TRBJ2-1; 12 bases match TRBD2. Germline-derived CDR1 and CDR2 are MNHNS and SASEGT. V was pared by 6 bases and J by 2 bases, with 8 bases of the junction left unmatched. This CDR3 is built from 17 residues. CDR3 amino acids: CASRLTSGGLPYNEQFF. CDR3 DNA sequence: TGTGCCAGCAGATTGACTAGCGGGGGCCTTCCCTACAATGAGCAGTTCTTC.

This chain joins TRBV6-5 and TRBJ2-2, with 9 nucleotides matching TRBD1. V trimming: 6 bases; J trimming: 4 bases; junction bases outside the gene matches: 6. Germline assignment: CDR1 MNHEY and CDR2 SVGAGI. CDR3 length: 15 amino acids. The CDR3 spells CASRTGTGSTGELFF. The DNA for the CDR3 is TGTGCCAGCAGAACCGGGACAGGGAGCACCGGGGAGCTGTTTTTT.

V is TRBV7-6 and J is TRBJ2-7; TRBD2 matches at 8 bases. This CDR3 is built from 16 residues. V trimming: 5 bases; J trimming: 5 bases; junction bases outside the gene matches: 14. Germline-derived CDR1 and CDR2 are SGHVS and FNYEAQ. The CDR3 region is CASSPLARGDLHEQYF. CDR3 DNA: TGTGCCAGCAGCCCACTCGCGCGGGGGGATTTACACGAGCAGTACTTC.

This clonotype appeared a few times. This chain links TRBV3-1 with TRBJ1-5, with D hard to call. There are 15 residues in the CDR3. Germline loops: CDR1 LGHDT, CDR2 YNNKEL (reference sequence). V dropped 0 bases and J dropped 3 bases, with 9 bases sitting between them. The CDR3 sequence: CASSQDGRNNQPQHF. The CDR3 region has the DNA TGTGCCAGCAGCCAAGATGGCAGGAACAATCAGCCCCAGCATTTT. The variable domain in full, with the rest retrieved from reference TRBV3-1 and TRBJ1-5, is DTAVSQTPKYLVTQMGNDKSIKCEQNLGHDTMYWYKQDSKKFLKIMFSYNNKELIINETVPNRFSPKSPDKAHLNLHINSLELGDSAVYFCASSQDGRNNQPQHFGDGTRLSIL.